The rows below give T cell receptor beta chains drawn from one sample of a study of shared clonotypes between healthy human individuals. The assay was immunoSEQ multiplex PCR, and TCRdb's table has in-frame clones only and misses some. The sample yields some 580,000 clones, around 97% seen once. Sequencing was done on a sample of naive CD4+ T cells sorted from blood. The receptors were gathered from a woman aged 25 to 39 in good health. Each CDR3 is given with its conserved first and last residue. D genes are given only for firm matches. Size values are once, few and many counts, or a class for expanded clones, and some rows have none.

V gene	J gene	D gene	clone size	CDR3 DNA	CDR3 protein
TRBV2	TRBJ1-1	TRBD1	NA	TGTGCCAGTGCAGGGGGCGCGAGGACTGAAGCTTTCTTT	CASAGGARTEAFF
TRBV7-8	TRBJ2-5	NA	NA	TGTGCCAGCAGAGACGCACGGCGAACAATAGAGACCCAGTACTTC	CASRDARRTIETQYF
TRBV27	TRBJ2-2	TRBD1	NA	TGTGCCAGCACCCGTGGGACAGGGGTGAACACCGGGGAGCTGTTTTTT	CASTRGTGVNTGELFF
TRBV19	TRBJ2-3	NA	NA	TGTGCCAGTAGTAGCCCGGGGCGCACAGATACGCAGTATTTT	CASSSPGRTDTQYF
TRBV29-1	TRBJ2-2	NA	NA	TGCAGCGTGCGCAAGGAACGCACCGGGGAGCTGTTTTTT	CSVRKERTGELFF
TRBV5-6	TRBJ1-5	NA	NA	TGTGCCAGCAGCTTCAGGGCCCATCAGCCCCAGCATTTT	CASSFRAHQPQHF
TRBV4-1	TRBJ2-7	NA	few	TGCGCCAGCAGATACCGGGTTCTGGCCTCCTACGAGCAGTACTTC	CASRYRVLASYEQYF
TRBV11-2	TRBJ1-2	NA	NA	TGTGCCAGCAGCTCTATACGATTTAACTATGGCTACACCTTC	CASSSIRFNYGYTF
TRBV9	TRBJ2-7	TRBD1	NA	TGTGCCAGCAGCGGCCGGGACAGGGAGCCCCTAAAACCCTACGAGCAGTACTTC	CASSGRDREPLKPYEQYF
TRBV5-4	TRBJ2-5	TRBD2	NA	TGTGCCAGCAGCTTGGCGCTAGCGGGAGAGCTTGAGACCCAGTACTTC	CASSLALAGELETQYF
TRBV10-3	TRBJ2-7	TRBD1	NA	TGTGCCATCAGTAACCGGGACAGCCCGCCGTCGGAGCAGTACTTC	CAISNRDSPPSEQYF
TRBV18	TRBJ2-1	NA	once	TGTGCCAGCTCACCGGCGGGGTACTACAATGAGCAGTTCTTC	CASSPAGYYNEQFF
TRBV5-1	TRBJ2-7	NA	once	TGCGCCAGCAAACCGTTCGGGGCCCACGAGCAGTACTTC	CASKPFGAHEQYF
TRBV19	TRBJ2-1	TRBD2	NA	TGTGCCAGTAGTAAATCCCGACTAGCGGGAGGCCATACCCCTGAGCAGTTCTTC	CASSKSRLAGGHTPEQFF
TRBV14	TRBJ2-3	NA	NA	TGTGCCAGCAGCCCTAGGGATTTCCTCACAGATACGCAGTATTTT	CASSPRDFLTDTQYF
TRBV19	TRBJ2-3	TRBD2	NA	TGTGCCAGTAGTTTGACTAGCGCCACAGATACGCAGTATTTT	CASSLTSATDTQYF
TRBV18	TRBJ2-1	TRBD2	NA	TGTGCCAGCTCACCGGGACTAGCGGGAGTGCATGAGCAGTTCTTC	CASSPGLAGVHEQFF
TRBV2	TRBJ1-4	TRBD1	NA	TGTGCCAGCAGTGGACAGGGCCTAAATGAAAAACTGTTTTTT	CASSGQGLNEKLFF
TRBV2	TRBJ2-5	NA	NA	TGTGCCAGCGAGACGTATCAAGAGACCCAGTACTTC	CASETYQETQYF
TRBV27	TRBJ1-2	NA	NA	TGTGCCAGCAGTTTAAGCGGACGTGGGGGCTACACCTTC	CASSLSGRGGYTF